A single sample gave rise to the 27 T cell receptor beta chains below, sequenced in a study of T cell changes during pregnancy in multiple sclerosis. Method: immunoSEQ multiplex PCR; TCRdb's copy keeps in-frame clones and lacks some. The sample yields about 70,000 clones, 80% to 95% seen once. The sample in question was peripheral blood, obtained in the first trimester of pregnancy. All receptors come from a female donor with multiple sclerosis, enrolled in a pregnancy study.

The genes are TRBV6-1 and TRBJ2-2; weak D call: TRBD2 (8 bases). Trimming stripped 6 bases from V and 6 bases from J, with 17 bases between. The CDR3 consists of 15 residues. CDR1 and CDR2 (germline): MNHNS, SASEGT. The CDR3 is CASRGGGRSSGELFF. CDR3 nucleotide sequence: TGTGCCAGCAGAGGGGGCGGGAGGTCGTCCGGGGAGCTGTTTTTT.

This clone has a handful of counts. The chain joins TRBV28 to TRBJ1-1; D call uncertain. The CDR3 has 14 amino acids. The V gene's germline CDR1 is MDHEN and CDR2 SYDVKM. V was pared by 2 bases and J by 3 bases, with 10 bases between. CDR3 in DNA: TGTGCCAGCAGTTTACCAGGCCTATACACTGAAGCTTTCTTT. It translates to CASSLPGLYTEAFF.

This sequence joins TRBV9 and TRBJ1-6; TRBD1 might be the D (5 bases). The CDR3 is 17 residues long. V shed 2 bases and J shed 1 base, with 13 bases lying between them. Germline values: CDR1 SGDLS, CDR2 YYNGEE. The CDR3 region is CASSVASRASYNSPLHF. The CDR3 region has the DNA TGTGCCAGCAGCGTTGCGTCCAGGGCGTCCTATAATTCACCCCTCCACTTT.

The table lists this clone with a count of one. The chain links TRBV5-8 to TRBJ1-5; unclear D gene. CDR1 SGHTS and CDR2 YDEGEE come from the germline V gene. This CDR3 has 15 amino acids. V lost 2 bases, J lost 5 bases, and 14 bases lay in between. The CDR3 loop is CASSLLRGMDQPQHF. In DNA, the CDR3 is TGTGCCAGCAGCTTATTACGGGGTATGGATCAGCCCCAGCATTTT.

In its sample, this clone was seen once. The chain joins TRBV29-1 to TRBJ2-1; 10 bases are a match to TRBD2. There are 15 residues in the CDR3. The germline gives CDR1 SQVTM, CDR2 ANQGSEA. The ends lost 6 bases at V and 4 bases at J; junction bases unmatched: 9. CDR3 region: CSVSTRTSGYNEQFF. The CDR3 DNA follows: TGCAGCGTCTCAACTCGGACTAGCGGTTACAATGAGCAGTTCTTC.

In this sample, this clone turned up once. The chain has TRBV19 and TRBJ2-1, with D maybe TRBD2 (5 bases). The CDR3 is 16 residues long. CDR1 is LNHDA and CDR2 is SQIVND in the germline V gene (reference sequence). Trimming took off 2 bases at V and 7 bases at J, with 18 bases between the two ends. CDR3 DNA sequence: TGTGCCAGTAGTATACGAGGAAGGGAGAAAAGGAATGAGCAGTTCTTC. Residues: CASSIRGREKRNEQFF.

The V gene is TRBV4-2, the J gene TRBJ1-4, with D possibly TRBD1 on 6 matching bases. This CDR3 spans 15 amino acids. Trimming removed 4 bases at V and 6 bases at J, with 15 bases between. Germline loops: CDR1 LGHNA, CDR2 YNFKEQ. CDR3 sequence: CASSLTWDIDEKLFF. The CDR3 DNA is TGTGCCAGCAGCCTCACCTGGGACATCGATGAAAAACTGTTTTTT.

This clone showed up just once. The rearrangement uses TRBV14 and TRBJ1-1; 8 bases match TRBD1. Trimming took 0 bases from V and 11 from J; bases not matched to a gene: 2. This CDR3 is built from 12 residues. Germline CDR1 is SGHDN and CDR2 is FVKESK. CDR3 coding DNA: TGTGCCAGCAGCCAAGACAGGGGGCAGGCTTTCTTT. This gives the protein CASSQDRGQAFF.

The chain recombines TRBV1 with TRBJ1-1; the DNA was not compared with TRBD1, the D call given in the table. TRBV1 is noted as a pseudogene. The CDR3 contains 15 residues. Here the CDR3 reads CTSAGTGVEGTEAFF. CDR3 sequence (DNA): TGCACCAGCGCAGGGACAGGGGTAGAGGGCACTGAAGCTTTCTTT.

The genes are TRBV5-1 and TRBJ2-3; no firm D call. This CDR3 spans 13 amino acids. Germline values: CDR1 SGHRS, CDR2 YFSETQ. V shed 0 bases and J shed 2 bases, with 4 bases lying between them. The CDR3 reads CASSLAFTDTQYF. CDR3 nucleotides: TGCGCCAGCAGCTTGGCCTTCACAGATACGCAGTATTTT.

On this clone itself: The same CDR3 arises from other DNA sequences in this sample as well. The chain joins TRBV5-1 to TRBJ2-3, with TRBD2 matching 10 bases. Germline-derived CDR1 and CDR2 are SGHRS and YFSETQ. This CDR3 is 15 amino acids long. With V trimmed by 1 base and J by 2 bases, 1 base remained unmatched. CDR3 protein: CASSLLAGDTDTQYF. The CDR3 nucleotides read TGCGCCAGCAGCTTGCTAGCGGGAGACACAGATACGCAGTATTTT.

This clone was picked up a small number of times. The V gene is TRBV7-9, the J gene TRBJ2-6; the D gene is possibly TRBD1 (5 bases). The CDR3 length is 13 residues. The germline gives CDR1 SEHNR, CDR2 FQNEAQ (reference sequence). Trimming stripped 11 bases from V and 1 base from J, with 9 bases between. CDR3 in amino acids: CAVRDSGANVLTF. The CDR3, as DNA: TGTGCCGTCAGGGATTCTGGGGCCAACGTCCTGACTTTC.

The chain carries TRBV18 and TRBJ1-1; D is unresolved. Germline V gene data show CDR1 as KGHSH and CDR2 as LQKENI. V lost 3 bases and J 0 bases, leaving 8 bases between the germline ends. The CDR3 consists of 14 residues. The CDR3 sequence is CASSPGYMNTEAFF. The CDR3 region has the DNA TGTGCCAGCTCACCGGGCTACATGAACACTGAAGCTTTCTTT. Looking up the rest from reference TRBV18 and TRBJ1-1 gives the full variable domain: NAGVMQNPRHLVRRRGQEARLRCSPMKGHSHVYWYRQLPEEGLKFMVYLQKENIIDESGMPKERFSAEFPKEGPSILRIQQVVRGDSAAYFCASSPGYMNTEAFFGQGTRLTVV.

The CDR3 protein is CASSDVQTFTDTQYF. DNA of the CDR3: TGTGCCAGCAGTGACGTACAGACATTCACAGATACGCAGTATTTT. The chain has TRBV25-1 and TRBJ2-3, with D uncertain. Looked up from germline, CDR1 is MGHDK and CDR2 is SYGVNS. Trimming removed 3 bases from V and 2 bases from J, with 12 bases in between. The length of the CDR3 is 15 residues.

CDR3 DNA: TGTGCCAGCTCACCATCCCAAGGGAGCTACAATGAGCAGTTCTTC. Its protein is CASSPSQGSYNEQFF. The chain is built from TRBV18 and TRBJ2-1, with D possibly being TRBD2 (5 bases). The CDR3 runs to 15 residues. Germline loops: CDR1 KGHSH, CDR2 LQKENI. V lost 2 bases and J 3 bases, leaving 11 bases between the germline ends.

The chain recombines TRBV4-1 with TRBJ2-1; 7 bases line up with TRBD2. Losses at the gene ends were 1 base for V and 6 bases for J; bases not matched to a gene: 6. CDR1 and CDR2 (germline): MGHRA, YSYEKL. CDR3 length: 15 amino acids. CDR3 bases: TGCGCCAGCAGCCAAGCTGCGGCGGGGGTCAATGAGCAGTTCTTC. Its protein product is CASSQAAAGVNEQFF.

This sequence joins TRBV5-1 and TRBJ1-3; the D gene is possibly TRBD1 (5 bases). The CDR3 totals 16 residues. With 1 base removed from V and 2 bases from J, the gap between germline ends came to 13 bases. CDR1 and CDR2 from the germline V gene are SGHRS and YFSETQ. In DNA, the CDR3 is TGCGCCAGCAGCTTGCGTACCAGGGAGGCTGGAAACACCATATATTTT. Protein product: CASSLRTREAGNTIYF. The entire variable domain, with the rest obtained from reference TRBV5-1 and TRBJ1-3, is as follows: KAGVTQTPRYLIKTRGQQVTLSCSPISGHRSVSWYQQTPGQGLQFLFEYFSETQRNKGNFPGRFSGRQFSNSRSEMNVSTLELGDSALYLCASSLRTREAGNTIYFGEGSWLTVV.

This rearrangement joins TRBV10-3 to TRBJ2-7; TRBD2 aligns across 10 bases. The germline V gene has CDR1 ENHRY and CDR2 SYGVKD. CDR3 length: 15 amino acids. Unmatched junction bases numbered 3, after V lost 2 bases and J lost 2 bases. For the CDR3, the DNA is TGTGCCATCAGTGAGAGGACTAGCGGACCCTACGAGCAGTACTTC. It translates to CAISERTSGPYEQYF.

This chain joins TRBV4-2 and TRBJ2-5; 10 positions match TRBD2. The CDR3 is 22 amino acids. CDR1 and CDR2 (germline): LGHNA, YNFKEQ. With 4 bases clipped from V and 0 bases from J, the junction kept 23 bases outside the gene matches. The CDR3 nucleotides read TGTGCCAGCAGCCGACCTCCCCGGAGTAGAGCGGGGGGGCTTCGGTACCAAGAGACCCAGTACTTC. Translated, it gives CASSRPPRSRAGGLRYQETQYF.

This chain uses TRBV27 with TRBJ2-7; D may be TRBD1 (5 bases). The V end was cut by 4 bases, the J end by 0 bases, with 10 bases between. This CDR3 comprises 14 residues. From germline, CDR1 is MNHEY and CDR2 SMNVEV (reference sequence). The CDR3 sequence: CASSWGLGSYEQYF. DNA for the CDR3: TGTGCCAGCAGTTGGGGCTTGGGCTCCTACGAGCAGTACTTC.

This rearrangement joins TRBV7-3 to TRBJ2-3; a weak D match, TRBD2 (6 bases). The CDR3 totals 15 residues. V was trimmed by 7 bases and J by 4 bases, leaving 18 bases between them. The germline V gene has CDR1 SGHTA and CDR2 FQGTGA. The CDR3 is CASTPKGSGPDTQYF. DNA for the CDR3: TGTGCCAGCACCCCAAAGGGGAGCGGGCCAGATACGCAGTATTTT. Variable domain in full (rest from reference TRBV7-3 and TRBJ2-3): GAGVSQTPSNKVTEKGKYVELRCDPISGHTALYWYRQSLGQGPEFLIYFQGTGAADDSGLPNDRFFAVRPEGSVSTLKIQRTERGDSAVYLCASTPKGSGPDTQYFGPGTRLTVL.

The DNA for the CDR3 is TGCGCCAGCAGCTTGTACGGGGAGGGCACTGAAGCTTTCTTT. It translates to CASSLYGEGTEAFF. The chain employs TRBV5-1 and TRBJ1-1; D not certain. The germline gives CDR1 SGHRS, CDR2 YFSETQ. This CDR3 has 14 amino acids. Trimming removed 1 base from V and 4 bases from J, with 11 bases in between.

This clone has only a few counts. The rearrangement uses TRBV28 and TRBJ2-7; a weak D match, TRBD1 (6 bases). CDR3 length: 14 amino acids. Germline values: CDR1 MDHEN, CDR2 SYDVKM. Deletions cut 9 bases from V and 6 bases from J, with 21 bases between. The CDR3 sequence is CASTWTGRGGEQYF. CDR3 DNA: TGTGCCAGTACTTGGACGGGCAGGGGTGGCGAGCAGTACTTC.

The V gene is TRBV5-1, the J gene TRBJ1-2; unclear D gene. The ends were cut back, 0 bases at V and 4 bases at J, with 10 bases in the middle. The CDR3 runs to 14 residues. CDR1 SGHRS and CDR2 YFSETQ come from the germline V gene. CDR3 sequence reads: CASSLDTTSYGYTF. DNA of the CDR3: TGCGCCAGCAGCTTGGATACAACATCCTATGGCTACACCTTC. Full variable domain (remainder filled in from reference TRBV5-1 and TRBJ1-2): KAGVTQTPRYLIKTRGQQVTLSCSPISGHRSVSWYQQTPGQGLQFLFEYFSETQRNKGNFPGRFSGRQFSNSRSEMNVSTLELGDSALYLCASSLDTTSYGYTFGSGTRLTVV.

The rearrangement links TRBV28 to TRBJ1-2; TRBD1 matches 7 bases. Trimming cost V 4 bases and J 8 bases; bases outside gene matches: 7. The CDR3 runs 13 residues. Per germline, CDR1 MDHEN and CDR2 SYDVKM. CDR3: CASSYRGTRGYTF. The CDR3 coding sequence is TGTGCCAGCAGTTACAGGGGCACTCGGGGCTACACCTTC.

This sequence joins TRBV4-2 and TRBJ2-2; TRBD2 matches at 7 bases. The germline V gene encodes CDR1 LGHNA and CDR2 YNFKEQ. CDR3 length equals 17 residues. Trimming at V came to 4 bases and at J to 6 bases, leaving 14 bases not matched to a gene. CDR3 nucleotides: TGTGCCAGCAGCCCCGCCGCGGGAGCGGGTACGCCCGGGGAGCTGTTTTTT. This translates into CASSPAAGAGTPGELFF.

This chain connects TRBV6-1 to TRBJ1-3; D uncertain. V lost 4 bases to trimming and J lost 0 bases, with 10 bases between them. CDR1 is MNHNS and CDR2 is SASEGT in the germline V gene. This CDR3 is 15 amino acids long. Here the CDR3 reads CASSAREGSGNTIYF. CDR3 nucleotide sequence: TGTGCCAGCAGTGCGCGGGAAGGCTCTGGAAACACCATATATTTT.